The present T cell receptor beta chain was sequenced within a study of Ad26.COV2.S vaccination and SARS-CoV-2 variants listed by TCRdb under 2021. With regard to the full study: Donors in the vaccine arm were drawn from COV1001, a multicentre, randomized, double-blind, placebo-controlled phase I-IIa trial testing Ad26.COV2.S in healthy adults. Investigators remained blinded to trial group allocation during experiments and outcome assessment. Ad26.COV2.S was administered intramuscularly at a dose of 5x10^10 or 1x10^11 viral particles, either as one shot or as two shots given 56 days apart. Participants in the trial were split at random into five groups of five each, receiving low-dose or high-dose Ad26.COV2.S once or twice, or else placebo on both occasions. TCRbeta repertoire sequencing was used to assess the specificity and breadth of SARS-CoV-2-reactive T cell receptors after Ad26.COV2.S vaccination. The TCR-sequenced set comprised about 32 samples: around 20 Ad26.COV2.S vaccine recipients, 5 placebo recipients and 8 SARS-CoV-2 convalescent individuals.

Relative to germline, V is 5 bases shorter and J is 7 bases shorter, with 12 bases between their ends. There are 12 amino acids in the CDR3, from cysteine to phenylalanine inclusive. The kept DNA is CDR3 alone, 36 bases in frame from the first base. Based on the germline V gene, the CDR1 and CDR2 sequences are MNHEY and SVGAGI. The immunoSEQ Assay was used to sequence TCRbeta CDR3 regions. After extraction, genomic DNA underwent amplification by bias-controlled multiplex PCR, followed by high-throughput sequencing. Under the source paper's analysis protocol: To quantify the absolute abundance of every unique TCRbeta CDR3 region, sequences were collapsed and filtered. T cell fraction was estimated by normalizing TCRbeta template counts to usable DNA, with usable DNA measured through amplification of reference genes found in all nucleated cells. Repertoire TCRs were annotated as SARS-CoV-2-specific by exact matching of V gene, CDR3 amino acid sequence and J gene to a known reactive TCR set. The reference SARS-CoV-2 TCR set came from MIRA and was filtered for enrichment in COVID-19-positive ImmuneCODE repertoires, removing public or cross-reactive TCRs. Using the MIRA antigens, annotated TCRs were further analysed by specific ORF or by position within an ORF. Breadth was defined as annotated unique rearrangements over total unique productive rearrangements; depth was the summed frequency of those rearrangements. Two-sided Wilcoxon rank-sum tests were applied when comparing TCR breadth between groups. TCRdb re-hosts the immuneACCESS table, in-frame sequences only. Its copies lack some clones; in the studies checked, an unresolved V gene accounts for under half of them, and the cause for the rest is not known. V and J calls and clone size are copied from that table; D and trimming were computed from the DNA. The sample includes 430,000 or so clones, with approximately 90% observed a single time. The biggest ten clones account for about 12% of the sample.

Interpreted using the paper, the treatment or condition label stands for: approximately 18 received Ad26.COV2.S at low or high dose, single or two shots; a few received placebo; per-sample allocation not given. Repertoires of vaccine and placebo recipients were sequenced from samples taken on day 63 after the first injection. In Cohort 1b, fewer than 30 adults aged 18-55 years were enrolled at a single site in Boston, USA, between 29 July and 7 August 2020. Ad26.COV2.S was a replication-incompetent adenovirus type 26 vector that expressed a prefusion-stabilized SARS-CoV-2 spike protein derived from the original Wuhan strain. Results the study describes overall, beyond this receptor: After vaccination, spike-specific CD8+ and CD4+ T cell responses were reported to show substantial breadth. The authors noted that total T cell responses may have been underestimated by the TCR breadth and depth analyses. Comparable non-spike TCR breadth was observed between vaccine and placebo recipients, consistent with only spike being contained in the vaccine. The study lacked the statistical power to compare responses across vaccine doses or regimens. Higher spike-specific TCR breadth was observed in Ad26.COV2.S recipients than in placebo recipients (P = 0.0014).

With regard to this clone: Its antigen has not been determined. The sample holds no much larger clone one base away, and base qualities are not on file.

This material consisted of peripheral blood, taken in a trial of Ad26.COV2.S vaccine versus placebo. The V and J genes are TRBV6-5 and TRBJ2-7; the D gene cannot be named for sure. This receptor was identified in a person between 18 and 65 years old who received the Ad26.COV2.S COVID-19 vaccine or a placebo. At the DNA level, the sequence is TGTGCCAGCAGTCGCGGAGAGCGTGAGCAGTACTTC. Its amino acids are CASSRGEREQYF.